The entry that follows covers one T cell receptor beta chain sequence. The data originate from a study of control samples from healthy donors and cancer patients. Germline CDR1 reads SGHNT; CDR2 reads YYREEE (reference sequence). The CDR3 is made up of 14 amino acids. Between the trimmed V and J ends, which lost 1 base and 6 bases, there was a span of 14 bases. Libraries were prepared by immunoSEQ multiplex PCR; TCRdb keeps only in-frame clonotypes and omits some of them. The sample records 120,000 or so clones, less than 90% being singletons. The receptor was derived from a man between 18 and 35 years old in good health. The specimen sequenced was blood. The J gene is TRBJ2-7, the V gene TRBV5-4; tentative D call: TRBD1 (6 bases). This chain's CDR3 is CASSLTGQLSEQYF. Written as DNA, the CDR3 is TGTGCCAGCAGCTTGACAGGGCAGTTGAGCGAGCAGTACTTC.